Presented here are 28 T cell receptor beta chains from one specimen sequenced in a study of glioma-infiltrating T cells. TCR alpha and beta CDR3 regions were amplified from RNA using iRepertoire nested multiplex PCR. A single record per CDR3 protein comes from TCRdb applying MiXCR to the multiplex PCR reads. The data contain approximately 90,000 distinct CDR3 sequences, about a quarter of them singletons. Sequenced input: glioma tissue, nonneoplastic brain tissue, or PBMCs (not recorded which). These receptors originate from a human donor with low-grade glioma or glioblastoma, undergoing nonglioma brain surgery, or in good health (not recorded which).

V gene TRBV29-1 combines with J gene TRBJ1-2, with TRBD1 as a possible D gene (6 bases). The germline gives CDR1 SQVTM, CDR2 ANQGSEA. V was clipped by 7 bases and J by 4 bases, with 16 bases between them. The CDR3 has 13 amino acids. The CDR3 region has the DNA TGCAGCGCTGGGACATGGAGGCTCTATGGCTACACCTTC. Encoded protein: CSAGTWRLYGYTF.

The table lists this clonotype with many counts. This chain uses TRBV7-9 with TRBJ2-1, with TRBD2 as a possible D gene (6 bases). The germline V gene encodes CDR1 SEHNR and CDR2 FQNEAQ (reference sequence). The germline V and J ends were trimmed by 5 bases and 6 bases, with 17 bases remaining between them. The CDR3 sequence is 15 residues long. The CDR3 nucleotides read TGTGCCAGCAGCCCACTAGCATCCCTTGGCAATGAGCAGTTCTTC. Protein sequence: CASSPLASLGNEQFF.

Remarks on this clonotype: Since a much larger clone is just one base distant, this may be a read error. V usage is TRBV2 and J usage is TRBJ1-4; 9 bases fit TRBD1. The CDR3 length is 15 residues. Germline V lookup: CDR1 SNHLY, CDR2 FYNNEI. CDR3 amino acids: CASSEDRGINEKLFF. The CDR3 nucleotides are TGTGCCAGCAGCGAAGACAGGGGGATTAACGAAAAACTGTTTTTT.

There are many counts of this clonotype. The chain couples TRBV20-1 to TRBJ1-2; no reliable D call. This CDR3 contains 13 residues. The germline V gene has CDR1 DFQATT and CDR2 SNEGSKA (reference sequence). V lost 1 base to trimming and J lost 4 bases, with 10 bases between them. CDR3 nucleotide sequence: TGCAGTGCTAGAGTTGAAGCGACCTATGGCTACACCTTC. Amino acids: CSARVEATYGYTF.

This clonotype was recorded at least ten times. The rearrangement uses TRBV6-1 and TRBJ2-3, with 12 bases identical to TRBD2. CDR1 MNHNS and CDR2 SASEGT come from the germline V gene. The CDR3 extends over 16 amino acids. V was clipped by 5 bases and J by 6 bases; unmatched bases: 9. The CDR3 loop reads CASSYTLAGGMDTQYF. CDR3 coding DNA: TGTGCCAGCAGTTACACACTAGCGGGAGGTATGGATACGCAGTATTTT.

This clonotype came up once. This may arise from a read error, as a much more abundant clone is one base away. The chain is built from TRBV24-1 and TRBJ2-1; 7 bases line up with TRBD1. V shed 7 bases, J shed 10 bases, and the junction held 15 bases outside the gene matches. The CDR3 has 15 amino acids. Germline values: CDR1 KGHDR, CDR2 SFDVKD. The CDR3 is CATRSDRWSSYEQFF. The CDR3, as DNA: TGTGCCACCAGATCGGACAGGTGGAGCTCCTACGAGCAGTTCTTC.

There are many counts of this clonotype. The chain couples TRBV6-1 to TRBJ1-2; D possibly corresponds to TRBD1 (5 bases). V was trimmed by 5 bases and J by 2 bases, leaving 12 bases between them. The CDR3 has 14 amino acids. The V gene's germline CDR1 is MNHNS and CDR2 SASEGT. This chain's CDR3 is CASSSPRGNYGYTF. DNA of the CDR3: TGTGCCAGCAGTTCCCCGCGGGGGAACTATGGCTACACCTTC.

This clonotype was recorded many times. The genes are TRBV4-1 and TRBJ1-1, with D possibly being TRBD1 (5 bases). This CDR3 comprises 14 residues. CDR1 is MGHRA, CDR2 YSYEKL, per germline. V lost 1 base and J lost 0, with 6 bases in between. The CDR3 bases are TGCGCCAGCAGCCAAGGAGGGGTGAACACTGAAGCTTTCTTT. Its translation is CASSQGGVNTEAFF.

Remarks on this clonotype: One base away lies a much larger clone, so this may be a sequencing read error. This chain uses TRBV20-1 with TRBJ2-7; the match to TRBD2 covers 10 bases. From germline, CDR1 is DFQATT and CDR2 SNEGSKA (reference sequence). Germline trimming cut 4 bases from V and 9 bases from J; bases unmatched to any gene: 21. This CDR3 has 17 residues. The CDR3 region has the DNA TGCAGTGCTACTCCCACGAGGCGGACTAGCGGTCGGGGCGGGCAGTACTTC. This gives the protein CSATPTRRTSGRGGQYF.

This clonotype was counted many times. The gene calls are TRBV18 and TRBJ1-1; D is ambiguous. Trimming cost V 3 bases and J 7 bases, with 9 bases left between them. Germline V gene sequence: CDR1 KGHSH, CDR2 LQKENI. This CDR3 contains 12 residues. For the CDR3, the DNA is TGTGCCAGCTCACCCCTGGGAGGTGAAGCTTTCTTT. It encodes CASSPLGGEAFF.

In this sample, this clonotype turned up many times. The J gene is TRBJ1-1, the V gene TRBV20-1; D perhaps matches TRBD1 (5 bases). Trimming removed 2 bases from V and 1 base from J, with 11 bases in between. This CDR3 has 14 residues. The germline CDR1 and CDR2 sequences are DFQATT and SNEGSKA (reference sequence). The CDR3 nucleotides read TGCAGTGCTAGAATAGCGGGGCAGAACACTGAAGCTTTCTTT. As protein: CSARIAGQNTEAFF.

This clonotype has ten or more counts. The chain recombines TRBV27 with TRBJ2-5, with 8 positions matching TRBD1. V was pared by 5 bases and J by 4 bases, with 12 bases of the junction left unmatched. Germline CDR1 is MNHEY and CDR2 is SMNVEV (reference sequence). The CDR3 extends over 16 amino acids. The DNA of the CDR3 is TGTGCCAGCAGTCTTGGGACAGGCGGGCAAGGAGAGACCCAGTACTTC. It yields the protein CASSLGTGGQGETQYF.

Details on this clonotype: This may arise from a read error, as a much more abundant clone is one base away. The genes are TRBV6-5 and TRBJ2-7; D may be TRBD2 (5 bases). Per germline, CDR1 MNHEY and CDR2 SVGAGI. V shed 6 bases and J shed 6 bases, with 15 bases lying between them. The CDR3 runs to 13 residues. Here the CDR3 DNA reads TGTGCCAGCAGGTGGCTTGGGAGCGGCGAGCAGTACTTC. It codes for CASRWLGSGEQYF.

This clonotype was counted ten times or more. The chain recombines TRBV20-1 with TRBJ2-3; 8 nucleotides align to TRBD2. The CDR3 runs 16 residues. V shed 2 bases, J shed 5 bases, and the junction held 12 bases outside the gene matches. Per germline, CDR1 DFQATT and CDR2 SNEGSKA (reference sequence). For the CDR3, the DNA is TGCAGTGCTAGACTACCCGCTAGCGGGCGGGGAGATACGCAGTATTTT. Protein product: CSARLPASGRGDTQYF.

The table lists this clonotype with many counts. This chain connects TRBV24-1 to TRBJ2-3, with D possibly being TRBD1 or TRBD2 (6 bases each). This CDR3 has 15 residues. Germline CDR1 and CDR2: KGHDR and SFDVKD. Trimming cost V 5 bases and J 5 bases, with 16 bases left between them. In DNA, the CDR3 is TGTGCCACCAGTGCTACCCGGGGGCGGGAAGATACGCAGTATTTT. Its protein product is CATSATRGREDTQYF.

This clonotype was detected many times. The CDR3 loop reads CSARSQGTAKNIQYF. The CDR3 bases are TGCAGTGCTAGAAGTCAGGGAACGGCCAAAAACATTCAGTACTTC. This rearrangement joins TRBV20-1 to TRBJ2-4, with D possibly TRBD1 on 5 matching bases. Trimming removed 2 bases from V and 1 base from J, with 12 bases in between. In germline, CDR1 is DFQATT, CDR2 SNEGSKA (reference sequence). The CDR3 has 15 amino acids.

This clonotype was counted many times. The chain employs TRBV20-1 and TRBJ2-3, with 7 bases fitting TRBD1. V dropped 5 bases and J dropped 6; count of bases not matched to a gene: 5. In germline, CDR1 is DFQATT, CDR2 SNEGSKA (reference sequence). The CDR3 totals 12 residues. CDR3 nucleotides: TGCAGTGCTTATACAGGGGTCGATACGCAGTATTTT. Amino acids: CSAYTGVDTQYF.

There are many counts of this clonotype. V and J are TRBV19 and TRBJ1-3; D gene uncertain. V dropped 8 bases and J dropped 0 bases, with 8 bases sitting between them. From germline, CDR1 is LNHDA and CDR2 SQIVND (reference sequence). The length of the CDR3 is 13 residues. CDR3: CASASSSGNTIYF. CDR3 bases: TGTGCCAGTGCCTCCAGCTCTGGAAACACCATATATTTT.

About this clonotype itself: One base away lies a much larger clone, so this may be a sequencing read error. The genes are TRBV24-1 and TRBJ2-7; the D is unclear. The CDR3 extends over 13 amino acids. V lost 4 bases and J lost 5, with 11 bases in between. Germline V gene data show CDR1 as KGHDR and CDR2 as SFDVKD. The CDR3 bases are TGTGCCACCAGTGAGGGCGGATCTGACGAGCAGTACTTC. Protein sequence: CATSEGGSDEQYF.

J is TRBJ2-1 and V is TRBV19; the match to TRBD2 covers 8 bases. CDR1 is LNHDA, CDR2 SQIVND, per germline (reference sequence). This CDR3 is built from 16 residues. V shed 3 bases, J shed 3 bases, and the junction held 7 bases outside the gene matches. In nucleotides, the CDR3 is TGTGCCAGTAGTATGTCGGGGGGGCAGGGCTACAATGAGCAGTTCTTC. It specifies CASSMSGGQGYNEQFF.

The genes are TRBV19 and TRBJ1-5; D perhaps matches TRBD1 (5 bases). V gave up 0 bases and J gave up 7 bases, with 19 bases separating them. The CDR3 is 17 residues long. From germline, CDR1 is LNHDA and CDR2 SQIVND (reference sequence). The CDR3 DNA is TGTGCCAGTAGTATAGATCCCCGTGGGGCCGGCGGGCAGCCCCAGCATTTT. This translates into CASSIDPRGAGGQPQHF. The complete variable domain, with remaining parts taken from reference TRBV19 and TRBJ1-5, reads DGGITQSPKYLFRKEGQNVTLSCEQNLNHDAMYWYRQDPGQGLRLIYYSQIVNDFQKGDIAEGYSVSREKKESFPLTVTSAQKNPTAFYLCASSIDPRGAGGQPQHFGDGTRLSIL.

This clonotype was counted ten times or more. The chain employs TRBV18 and TRBJ1-1, with 8 bases fitting TRBD1. There are 15 residues in the CDR3. V dropped 10 bases and J dropped 2; count of bases not matched to a gene: 12. Germline CDR1 reads KGHSH; CDR2 reads LQKENI. CDR3 coding DNA: TGTGCCACCCAGGGGGCTCGTTCAAGTAACACTGAAGCTTTCTTT. Translation: CATQGARSSNTEAFF.

The V gene is TRBV20-1, the J gene TRBJ2-1; possibly TRBD1 or TRBD2 for D (8 bases each). The length of the CDR3 is 13 residues. Per germline, CDR1 DFQATT and CDR2 SNEGSKA (reference sequence). CDR3 sequence (DNA): TGCACCACAGGGGGTAGCGGGAAGAATGAGCAGTTCTTC. Translated, it gives CTTGGSGKNEQFF.

Regarding this clonotype: Possible read error: a much larger clone is one base away. The rearrangement uses TRBV12-3 or TRBV12-4 and TRBJ1-1, with D possibly being TRBD1 (6 bases). The CDR3 sequence is 13 residues long. CDR3 sequence reads: CASSRTGNTEDFF. The DNA of the CDR3 is TGTGCCAGCAGCCGAACAGGGAACACTGAAGATTTCTTT.

There are many counts of this clonotype. V gene TRBV12-3 or TRBV12-4 combines with J gene TRBJ1-1; no clear D. The CDR3 runs 14 residues. Trimming took off 2 bases at V and 2 bases at J, with 9 bases between the two ends. CDR3 loop: CASSLYRPNTEAFF. The CDR3 bases are TGTGCCAGCAGTTTATACAGACCCAACACTGAAGCTTTCTTT.

The chain joins TRBV7-2 to TRBJ2-3; TRBD2 matches at 14 bases. Trimming at V came to 1 base and at J to 8 bases, leaving 5 bases not matched to a gene. Per germline, CDR1 SGHTA and CDR2 FQGNSA. The CDR3 has 16 residues. The CDR3 protein is CASSLGLAGGQGTQYF. CDR3 in DNA: TGTGCCAGCAGCTTAGGACTAGCGGGGGGGCAGGGTACGCAGTATTTT.

This clonotype has ten or more counts. This sequence joins TRBV6-2 or TRBV6-3 and TRBJ2-7; possible D gene TRBD1, 6 bases. Trimming removed 5 bases from V and 1 base from J, with 12 bases in between. CDR3 length equals 14 residues. Germline loops: CDR1 MNHEY, CDR2 SVGEGT. The CDR3 coding sequence is TGTGCCAGCAGTCGCGCACAGGGATCCTACGAGCAGTACTTC. Residues: CASSRAQGSYEQYF.

Note on this clonotype: A read error may produce the germline difference seen at one junction end. This chain joins TRBV6-2 or TRBV6-3 and TRBJ2-1; 10 bases agree with TRBD2. Germline V lookup: CDR1 MNHEY, CDR2 SVGEGT. The CDR3 has 18 amino acids. The CDR3 sequence: CASLYEGRLAGEGNEQLF. CDR3 sequence (DNA): TGTGCCAGCCTTTACGAAGGCCGCCTAGCGGGAGAGGGGAATGAGCAGCTCTTC.